These 5 T cell receptor beta chains share one sample of origin, sequenced in a study of CD4+ T cells in melanoma. Only in-frame clones appear in the TCRdb table, and some are missing; sequencing was by immunoSEQ multiplex PCR. The sample records several thousand clones, more than 50% being singletons. Sequencing was performed on cells from a culture (not recorded whether cultured in vitro). Source of these receptors: a human donor with melanoma.

This clone was recorded a few times. This rearrangement joins TRBV4-3 to TRBJ1-2; maybe TRBD1 (5 bases). CDR1 and CDR2 from the germline V gene are LGHNA and YSLEER. V was cut by 0 bases and J by 4 bases, with 9 bases left in between. This CDR3 comprises 14 residues. DNA for the CDR3: TGCGCCAGCAGCCAAGATTCCGGGACCTATGGCTACACCTTC. Amino acids: CASSQDSGTYGYTF.

J is TRBJ1-2 and V is TRBV7-2; tentatively, D is TRBD1 (6 bases). Germline V gene data show CDR1 as SGHTA and CDR2 as FQGNSA. The CDR3 is made up of 11 amino acids. Trimming cost V 6 bases and J 8 bases, with 10 bases left between them. CDR3 coding DNA: TGTGCCAGCAGTCGACAGGTAGGCTACACCTTC. It yields the protein CASSRQVGYTF. The whole variable domain, filled in from reference TRBV7-2 and TRBJ1-2, reads GAGVSQSPSNKVTEKGKDVELRCDPISGHTALYWYRQSLGQGLEFLIYFQGNSAPDKSGLPSDRFSAERTGGSVSTLTIQRTQQEDSAVYLCASSRQVGYTFGSGTRLTVV.

The CDR3 loop is CASSPWDRQSNQPQHF. The CDR3 nucleotides read TGTGCCAGCAGCCCCTGGGACAGGCAGAGCAATCAGCCCCAGCATTTT. The V and J genes are TRBV9 and TRBJ1-5, with 8 positions matching TRBD1. The CDR3 runs 16 residues. V was pared by 4 bases and J by 1 base, with 7 bases of the junction left unmatched. Germline V gene sequence: CDR1 SGDLS, CDR2 YYNGEE.

The chain uses TRBV19 and TRBJ2-1, with 7 nucleotides matching TRBD2. The V and J ends lost 0 bases and 2 bases, in that order; junction bases with no gene match: 1. The CDR3 runs to 15 residues. The germline V gene encodes CDR1 LNHDA and CDR2 SQIVND (reference sequence). The CDR3 sequence is CASSIEGGTYNEQFF. In DNA form, the CDR3 reads TGTGCCAGTAGTATAGAGGGGGGGACCTACAATGAGCAGTTCTTC.

This clone is medium-sized. This chain links TRBV12-2 with TRBJ1-2. TRBV12-2 is shown as a pseudogene. The CDR3 covers 12 residues. The CDR3 sequence is CASRSSLFGYTF. The CDR3 nucleotides are TGTGCAAGTCGCTCCTCGTTATTTGGCTACACCTTC.